A single T cell receptor (beta chain) is shown here with its context. No antigen is known for it. This record belongs to a study of shared clonotypes between healthy human individuals. Study-level results: A reduction in generation probabilities was seen for non-shared clonotypes relative to those shared by all four donors.

Each sorted subset replicate got 200 ng genomic DNA, roughly 27,000 genomes. This table comes from immunoSEQ multiplex PCR, and its TCRdb copy is limited to in-frame clones, with some not included. The sample consists of 2,100,000 or so clones, 90% to 96% of them appearing once. Trimming took off 2 bases at V and 0 bases at J, with 8 bases between the two ends. The CDR3 spans 15 residues. Per the germline V gene, CDR1 is SGHTA and CDR2 is FQGNSA. This chain uses TRBV7-2 with TRBJ1-3; the D is unclear. The source material was naive CD4+ T cells sorted from blood. Stated subset: CD45RA+ positively selected. The sequence derives from a man aged 18 to 29 in good health. CDR3 sequence (DNA): TGTGCCAGCAGCTTATCGGTCGCCTCTGGAAACACCATATATTTT. Its translation is CASSLSVASGNTIYF.